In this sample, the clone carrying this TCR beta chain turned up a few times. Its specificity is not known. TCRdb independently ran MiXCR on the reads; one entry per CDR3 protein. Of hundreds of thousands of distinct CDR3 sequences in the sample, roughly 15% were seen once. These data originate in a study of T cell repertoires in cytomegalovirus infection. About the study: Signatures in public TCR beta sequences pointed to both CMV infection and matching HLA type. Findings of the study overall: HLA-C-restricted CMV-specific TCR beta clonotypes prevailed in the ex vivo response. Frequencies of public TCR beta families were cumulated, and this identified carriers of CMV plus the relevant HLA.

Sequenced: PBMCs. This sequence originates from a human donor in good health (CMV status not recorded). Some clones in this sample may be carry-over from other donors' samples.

CDR3 nucleotides: TGTGCCAGCAGTGAACAGGGGTCGGGGAGCAATCAGCCCCAGCATTTT. Translation gives CASSEQGSGSNQPQHF. This chain links TRBV2 with TRBJ1-5, with D possibly being TRBD1 (6 bases). There are 16 residues in the CDR3. Germline V gives CDR1 SNHLY, CDR2 FYNNEI. The V end was cut by 2 bases, the J end by 1 base, with 12 bases between.